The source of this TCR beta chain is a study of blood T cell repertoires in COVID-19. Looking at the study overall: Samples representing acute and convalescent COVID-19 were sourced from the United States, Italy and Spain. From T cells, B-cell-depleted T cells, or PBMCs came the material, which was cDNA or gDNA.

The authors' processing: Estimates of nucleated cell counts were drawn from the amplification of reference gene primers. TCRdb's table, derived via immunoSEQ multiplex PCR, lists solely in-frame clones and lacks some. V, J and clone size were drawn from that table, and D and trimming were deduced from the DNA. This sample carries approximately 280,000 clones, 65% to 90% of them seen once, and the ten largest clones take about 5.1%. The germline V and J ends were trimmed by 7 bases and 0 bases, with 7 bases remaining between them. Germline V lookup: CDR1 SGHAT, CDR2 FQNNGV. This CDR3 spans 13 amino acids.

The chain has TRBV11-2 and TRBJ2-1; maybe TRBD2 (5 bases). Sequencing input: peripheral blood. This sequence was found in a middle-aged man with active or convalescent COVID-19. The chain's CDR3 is CASMGSSYNEQFF. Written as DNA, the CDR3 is TGTGCCAGCATGGGGAGCTCCTACAATGAGCAGTTCTTC.